The 19 T cell receptor beta chains presented below share a single source sample, sequenced in a study of blood T cells in healthy people across ages. Through a sample-barcoded 5' primer and a J-beta primer mix, a second PCR was run for about 7 to 12 cycles. MiXCR was run by TCRdb on the 5' RACE reads, yielding one entry per CDR3 protein. The data hold 700,000 to 900,000 distinct CDR3 sequences, with 40% to 65% observed a single time. Specimen: blood. The receptors come from a man older than 75 in good health.

This clonotype was recorded many times. The chain combines TRBV27 with TRBJ2-3, with TRBD2 matching 13 bases. Unmatched junction bases numbered 12, after V lost 4 bases and J lost 14 bases. The CDR3 loop spans 15 amino acids. The V gene's germline CDR1 is MNHEY and CDR2 SMNVEV (reference sequence). CDR3: CASSSGLAGDRYAYF. The CDR3 DNA reads as TGTGCCAGCAGTTCCGGACTAGCGGGAGACAGATACGCGTATTTT.

There are a few counts of this clonotype. CDR3 DNA sequence: TGCGCCAGCAGTGATTCGGGACAGGGTTACGAGCAGTACTTC. Protein sequence: CASSDSGQGYEQYF. The chain couples TRBV10-2 to TRBJ2-7, with 9 bases matching TRBD1. This CDR3 has 14 residues. Germline CDR1 and CDR2: WSHSY and SAAADI. The V gene end was trimmed by 3 bases and the J gene end by 4 bases; junction bases not matched to a gene: 4.

This clonotype showed up just a few times. The chain carries TRBV20-1 and TRBJ2-7; TRBD2 agrees at 10 bases. This CDR3 has 15 amino acids. With V trimmed by 1 base and J by 4 bases, 7 bases remained unmatched. Germline values: CDR1 DFQATT, CDR2 SNEGSKA (reference sequence). Here the CDR3 DNA reads TGCAGTGCTAGAGTCGGGACTAGCGATCGGTACGAGCAGTACTTC. Residues: CSARVGTSDRYEQYF.

A word on this clonotype: The junction departs from germline at one end; a sequencing error may be responsible. The V call is TRBV18, the J call TRBJ2-3, with 10 bases that match TRBD1. The CDR3 spans 16 residues. The V gene's germline CDR1 is KGHSH and CDR2 LQKENI. This CDR3 is CASSPRQGATTDAQYF. The DNA for the CDR3 is TGTGCCAGCTCACCGAGACAGGGGGCGACCACAGATGCGCAGTATTTT. Filled out from reference TRBV18 and TRBJ2-3, the complete variable domain reads NAGVMQNPRHLVRRRGQEARLRCSPMKGHSHVYWYRQLPEEGLKFMVYLQKENIIDESGMPKERFSAEFPKEGPSILRIQQVVRGDSAAYFCASSPRQGATTDAQYFGPGTRLTVL.

The chain recombines TRBV28 with TRBJ2-5, with 8 positions matching TRBD2. J lost 5 bases, V lost 6 bases, and 5 bases had no gene match. Germline V gene data show CDR1 as MDHEN and CDR2 as SYDVKM. The CDR3 loop spans 13 amino acids. The CDR3 DNA follows: TGTGCCAGCAGGGGTAGCGGGGCCGAGACCCAGTACTTC. Amino acids: CASRGSGAETQYF.

This clonotype occurred a few times. This chain's CDR3 is CSVEDLGTGREQYF. As DNA, the CDR3 is TGCAGCGTTGAAGATCTTGGGACAGGGCGTGAGCAGTACTTC. J is TRBJ2-5 and V is TRBV29-1; 9 nucleotides agree with TRBD1. Germline V gives CDR1 SQVTM, CDR2 ANQGSEA. CDR3 length equals 14 residues. V gave up 0 bases and J gave up 11 bases; unmatched junction bases: 10. The full variable domain, its missing parts supplied by reference TRBV29-1 and TRBJ2-5, is SAVISQKPSRDICQRGTSLTIQCQVDSQVTMMFWYRQQPGQSLTLIATANQGSEATYESGFVIDKFPISRPNLTFSTLTVSNMSPEDSSIYLCSVEDLGTGREQYFGPGTRLLVL.

This clonotype was counted a single time. An end of the junction does not agree with germline; a read error may underlie this. This chain uses TRBV2 with TRBJ1-6; D is unresolved. The CDR3 is 14 amino acids. Germline V gives CDR1 SNHLY, CDR2 FYNNEI. The CDR3 sequence: CASSVGQYNSSLHF. In DNA form, the CDR3 reads TGTGCCAGCAGTGTTGGGCAGTATAATTCATCCCTCCACTTT.

The chain carries TRBV10-3 and TRBJ2-1, with 8 bases matching TRBD2. The end of the DNA fits TRBJ2-7 better, so the J call may be wrong. This CDR3 has 13 residues. CDR1 and CDR2 (germline): ENHRY, SYGVKD. The CDR3 DNA follows: TGTGCCATCAGCGGGACTAGTCCGAATGAGCAGTACTTC. Its protein product is CAISGTSPNEQYF.

V and J are TRBV7-9 and TRBJ2-3, with 7 positions matching TRBD2. With V trimmed by 3 bases and J by 14 bases, 14 bases remained unmatched. Germline assignment: CDR1 SEHNR and CDR2 FQNEAQ (reference sequence). This CDR3 region has 14 residues. CDR3 nucleotide sequence: TGTGCCAGCAGCTTTAGCGGGCTGCACAGATACGCGTATTTT. This translates into CASSFSGLHRYAYF.

The chain recombines TRBV20-1 with TRBJ2-1, with 13 bases aligning to TRBD2. Losses at the gene ends were 1 base for V and 0 bases for J; bases not matched to a gene: 3. The CDR3 runs to 17 residues. Germline assignment: CDR1 DFQATT and CDR2 SNEGSKA (reference sequence). CDR3 in DNA: TGCAGTGCTAGAGGGGGACTAGCGGGAAGCTCCTACAATGAGCAGTTCTTC. Protein: CSARGGLAGSSYNEQFF.

This clonotype was seen only a few times. V and J are TRBV29-1 and TRBJ2-7; 7 nucleotides line up with TRBD1. With the DNA end fitting TRBJ2-5 better, the J assignment may be wrong. Per germline, CDR1 SQVTM and CDR2 ANQGSEA. This CDR3 region has 14 residues. In nucleotides, the CDR3 is TGCAGCGTGGCTAAGGGGGCAGTCGGAGAGACCCAGTACTTC. It yields the protein CSVAKGAVGETQYF.

The table lists this clonotype with a few counts. This chain connects TRBV7-2 to TRBJ2-5; the D is unclear. Germline loops: CDR1 SGHTA, CDR2 FQGNSA. The CDR3 contains 13 residues. With 4 bases removed from V and 1 base from J, the gap between germline ends came to 7 bases. The CDR3 protein is CASSYRVQETQYF. CDR3 in DNA: TGTGCCAGCAGCTACCGGGTCCAAGAGACCCAGTACTTC.

The chain recombines TRBV9 with TRBJ2-7; D not certain. The J call may be wrong; the DNA end is better matched by TRBJ2-5. This CDR3 contains 13 residues. Germline values: CDR1 SGDLS, CDR2 YYNGEE. The CDR3 nucleotides are TGTGCCAGCAGCGTAAGGGTAATGGAGACCCAGTACTTC. It specifies CASSVRVMETQYF.

The CDR3 loop reads CSARSRTSGYEQYF. As DNA, the CDR3 is TGCAGTGCTAGGTCTCGGACTAGCGGCTACGAGCAGTACTTC. The V call is TRBV20-1, the J call TRBJ2-4; 10 positions agree with TRBD2. The end of the DNA is better explained by TRBJ2-7, so the J call may be wrong. The germline CDR1 and CDR2 sequences are DFQATT and SNEGSKA (reference sequence). This CDR3 comprises 14 residues.

This chain links TRBV7-2 with TRBJ1-2; 10 bases fit TRBD1. CDR3 length: 15 residues. The V gene's germline CDR1 is SGHTA and CDR2 FQGNSA. J gave up 6 bases and V 2 bases, and 6 bases lay outside the gene matches. This CDR3 is CASSLPGTGVNGYTF. The CDR3 DNA reads TGTGCCAGCAGCTTACCTGGGACAGGGGTTAATGGCTACACCTTC. The full variable domain, rest sourced from reference TRBV7-2 and TRBJ1-2, is GAGVSQSPSNKVTEKGKDVELRCDPISGHTALYWYRQSLGQGLEFLIYFQGNSAPDKSGLPSDRFSAERTGGSVSTLTIQRTQQEDSAVYLCASSLPGTGVNGYTFGSGTRLTVV.

The CDR3 region has the DNA TGCGCCAGCAGTGAGTCGGGAGCGGTCGTCCCCTACGAGCAGTACTTC. This codes for CASSESGAVVPYEQYF. The chain combines TRBV10-1 with TRBJ2-7, with D perhaps matching TRBD2 (5 bases). V lost 0 bases and J lost 2, with 14 bases in between. The CDR3 has 16 amino acids. CDR1 WNHNN and CDR2 SYGVQD come from the germline V gene (reference sequence).

This clonotype was observed a few times. V usage is TRBV24-1 and J usage is TRBJ2-7; 10 nucleotides align to TRBD2. CDR1 KGHDR and CDR2 SFDVKD come from the germline V gene. This CDR3 has 15 amino acids. Germline trimming cut 4 bases from V and 4 bases from J; bases unmatched to any gene: 6. The CDR3 bases are TGTGCCACCAGTGAAGGGACTAGCGTTGGTTACGAGCAGTACTTC. It translates to CATSEGTSVGYEQYF.

This clonotype was counted a few times. The rearrangement uses TRBV28 and TRBJ1-2; unclear D gene. The V end was cut by 8 bases, the J end by 3 bases, with 13 bases between. CDR1 and CDR2 from the germline V gene are MDHEN and SYDVKM. This CDR3 is 13 amino acids long. The DNA of the CDR3 is TGTGCCAGCGTCCCCGGCCGGGACTATGGCTACACCTTC. This gives the protein CASVPGRDYGYTF.

The chain uses TRBV20-1 and TRBJ2-1; 11 bases align to TRBD2. Germline CDR1 DFQATT, CDR2 SNEGSKA (reference sequence). The V gene end was trimmed by 7 bases and the J gene end by 9 bases; junction bases not matched to a gene: 8. The CDR3 sequence is 13 residues long. The CDR3 bases are TGCAGTGTTTTGGGGACTAGCGGTACTGAGCAGTTCTTC. Amino acid sequence: CSVLGTSGTEQFF.